A single sample gave rise to the 16 T cell receptor beta chains below, sequenced in a study of cytomegalovirus exposure and HLA in healthy donors. The PCR employed 60 Vbeta primers together with 13 Jbeta primers. Some clones are missing from TCRdb's copy, which holds only in-frame ones; the method was immunoSEQ multiplex PCR. The table includes roughly 100,000 clones, roughly four fifths detected once. Sequencing was carried out using PBMCs. The receptors here all came from a man in his fifties or sixties in good health and CMV-seronegative.

The chain uses TRBV19 and TRBJ1-4; D perhaps matches TRBD1 (6 bases). CDR3 length: 14 residues. Trimming cost V 5 bases and J 6 bases, with 13 bases left between them. Germline assignment: CDR1 LNHDA and CDR2 SQIVND (reference sequence). The CDR3 DNA sequence: TGTGCCAGTAGTGAACAGGGAGTCGATGAAAAACTGTTTTTT. Encoded protein: CASSEQGVDEKLFF. Using reference TRBV19 and TRBJ1-4 for the parts outside the CDR3, the full variable domain is DGGITQSPKYLFRKEGQNVTLSCEQNLNHDAMYWYRQDPGQGLRLIYYSQIVNDFQKGDIAEGYSVSREKKESFPLTVTSAQKNPTAFYLCASSEQGVDEKLFFGSGTQLSVL.

The rearrangement uses TRBV7-2 and TRBJ1-1; TRBD1 matches 7 bases. V lost 5 bases, J lost 3 bases, and 9 bases stayed unmatched. Per the germline V gene, CDR1 is SGHTA and CDR2 is FQGNSA. CDR3 length: 15 amino acids. The CDR3 DNA sequence: TGTGCCAGCAGCCGGAGGGCCACAGGGGACACTGAAGCTTTCTTT. Its protein product is CASSRRATGDTEAFF.

The sample holds a few counts of this clone. The germline gene is not matched at one end of the junction; a read error may be the cause. V usage is TRBV7-9 and J usage is TRBJ2-1; 14 bases align to TRBD2. The CDR3 is 19 amino acids. The germline V gene has CDR1 SEHNR and CDR2 FQNEAQ (reference sequence). CDR3 sequence: CSSSLPFRLAGGMGSEQFF. CDR3 DNA: TGTTCCAGCAGCTTACCATTTAGACTAGCGGGGGGGATGGGGAGTGAGCAGTTCTTC. The complete variable domain, with remaining parts taken from reference TRBV7-9 and TRBJ2-1, reads DTGVSQNPRHKITKRGQNVTFRCDPISEHNRLYWYRQTLGQGPEFLTYFQNEAQLEKSRLLSDRFSAERPKGSFSTLEIQRTEQGDSAMYLCSSSLPFRLAGGMGSEQFFGPGTRLTVL.

V gene TRBV18 combines with J gene TRBJ2-7; no definite D call. The CDR3 consists of 15 residues. The germline CDR1 and CDR2 sequences are KGHSH and LQKENI. Deletions cut 0 bases from V and 3 bases from J, with 12 bases between. The CDR3 nucleotides are TGTGCCAGCTCACCACCGACTGGATCTTTCTACGAGCAGTACTTC. Residues: CASSPPTGSFYEQYF.

This rearrangement joins TRBV13 to TRBJ2-1; unclear D gene. The V and J ends lost 4 bases and 7 bases respectively, with 8 bases between them. Germline CDR1 and CDR2: PRHDT and FYEKMQ (reference sequence). CDR3 length: 12 residues. Here the CDR3 DNA reads TGTGCCAGCAGCTCTCTGTTTAATGAGCAGTTCTTC. It specifies CASSSLFNEQFF.

The rearrangement joins TRBV6-6 to TRBJ2-1, with 7 bases lining up with TRBD1. The CDR3 consists of 15 residues. The V segment lost 0 bases and the J segment 5 bases; nucleotides outside the gene matches: 4. Germline CDR1 MNHNY, CDR2 SVGAGI (reference sequence). The CDR3 coding sequence is TGTGCCAGCAGTTACTCGATCCAGGGGGACAATGAGCAGTTCTTC. Protein: CASSYSIQGDNEQFF.

V and J are TRBV2 and TRBJ1-1; TRBD1 agrees at 9 bases. In germline, CDR1 is SNHLY, CDR2 FYNNEI. The CDR3 covers 12 residues. After removal of 6 bases from V and 10 bases from J, the junction contained 6 bases not matched to a gene. CDR3 nucleotide sequence: TGTGCCAGCAGGGGACAGGGCCTTGGAGCTTTCTTT. Translation gives CASRGQGLGAFF.

The CDR3 DNA reads TGTGCCAGCAGCCCCCCCCGGCAGGGGGCGGGCACCGGGGAGCTGTTTTTT. Its translation is CASSPPRQGAGTGELFF. The chain recombines TRBV5-4 with TRBJ2-2; 8 bases map to TRBD1. CDR3 length: 17 residues. With V trimmed by 4 bases and J by 4 bases, 12 bases remained unmatched. CDR1 is SGHNT and CDR2 is YYREEE in the germline V gene (reference sequence).

The chain uses TRBV19 and TRBJ1-5; TRBD1 agrees at 9 bases. V was pared by 4 bases and J by 4 bases, with 8 bases of the junction left unmatched. This CDR3 has 16 residues. Germline values: CDR1 LNHDA, CDR2 SQIVND (reference sequence). The CDR3 sequence is CASSRGTGRVNQPQHF. The CDR3 DNA follows: TGTGCCAGTAGTAGGGGGACAGGGAGGGTTAATCAGCCCCAGCATTTT.

The chain has TRBV18 and TRBJ1-1; 9 nucleotides align to TRBD1. Per germline, CDR1 KGHSH and CDR2 LQKENI. Unmatched junction bases numbered 9, after V lost 6 bases and J lost 1 base. The length of the CDR3 is 16 residues. CDR3 bases: TGTGCCAGCTCCCCGATTCGGACAGGGGCGAACACTGAAGCTTTCTTT. Translating it yields CASSPIRTGANTEAFF.

The chain recombines TRBV4-1 with TRBJ1-3, with a possible D match to TRBD1 (5 bases). This CDR3 is built from 17 residues. Germline V lookup: CDR1 MGHRA, CDR2 YSYEKL. Trimming took off 0 bases at V and 2 bases at J, with 14 bases between the two ends. This chain's CDR3 is CASSQDGTPKAGNTIYF. The CDR3 nucleotides are TGCGCCAGCAGCCAAGATGGGACTCCGAAGGCTGGAAACACCATATATTTT.

The V and J genes are TRBV5-1 and TRBJ2-6; D is unresolved. The CDR3 sequence is 16 residues long. Germline V lookup: CDR1 SGHRS, CDR2 YFSETQ. V was pared by 4 bases and J by 0 bases, with 11 bases between. The CDR3 protein is CASSPTLVSGANVLTF. The CDR3 region has the DNA TGCGCCAGCAGCCCTACTCTAGTCTCTGGGGCCAACGTCCTGACTTTC.

The chain employs TRBV5-1 and TRBJ1-1; tentatively, D is TRBD1 (6 bases). CDR1 and CDR2 (germline): SGHRS, YFSETQ. This CDR3 contains 14 residues. The V and J ends lost 0 bases and 4 bases respectively, with 10 bases between them. CDR3 nucleotides: TGCGCCAGCAGCTTGGGCGGGGGCAGCACTGAAGCTTTCTTT. Translating gives CASSLGGGSTEAFF.

This clone appeared once. The chain joins TRBV7-6 to TRBJ2-2; tentatively, D is TRBD1 (5 bases). The CDR3 spans 15 residues. V lost 1 base to trimming and J lost 0 bases, with 6 bases between them. Germline V gene lookup returns CDR1 SGHVS and CDR2 FNYEAQ. The CDR3 coding sequence is TGTGCCAGCAGCTTAGACAGGCCGAACACCGGGGAGCTGTTTTTT. Its protein is CASSLDRPNTGELFF.

The V call is TRBV4-2, the J call TRBJ2-1, with 8 nucleotides matching TRBD2. The CDR3 extends over 17 amino acids. Losses at the gene ends were 0 bases for V and 7 bases for J; bases not matched to a gene: 11. Looked up from germline, CDR1 is LGHNA and CDR2 is YNFKEQ. The CDR3 DNA is TGTGCCAGCAGCCAAGAGCCGGGGCGGGGGGCGAAGAATGAGCAGTTCTTC. Protein: CASSQEPGRGAKNEQFF.

CDR3 region: CASSPWRGGNTDTQYF. The CDR3 DNA reads TGTGCCAGCAGTCCCTGGCGGGGGGGTAACACAGATACGCAGTATTTT. J is TRBJ2-3 and V is TRBV11-2; the match to TRBD2 covers 9 bases. Per germline, CDR1 SGHAT and CDR2 FQNNGV. The CDR3 has 16 residues. J gave up 2 bases and V 6 bases, and 9 bases lay outside the gene matches.